This TCR beta chain is drawn from a study of cytomegalovirus exposure and HLA in healthy donors. The study's findings and limits: It was reported that the classifier diagnosed cytomegalovirus status with high specificity and sensitivity in both the original and validation cohorts. For most TCR beta V segments, an earlier analysis put the productive rate at about 87% or about 30% of the time. Through in vitro validation, a few CMV-associated chains were shown to be specific for CMV antigens.

This clone was seen only once. Its antigen is undetermined. Trimming took 7 bases from V and 5 from J, leaving 20 bases between them. Germline V gene data show CDR1 as WNHNN and CDR2 as SYGVQD (reference sequence). CDR3 length: 16 residues. PCR employed 60 Vbeta and 13 Jbeta primers. In the original processing: In a later analysis, roughly 86 million unique TCR beta chains included roughly 11 million shared by two or more donors. TCRdb's table, derived via immunoSEQ multiplex PCR, lists solely in-frame clones and lacks some. V and J calls and clone size are those listed in that table; D and trimming were worked out from the DNA. The sample lists about 110,000 clones, roughly 80% seen once, with approximately 2.2% in the top ten.

The TCR comes from a man aged 30 to 39 in good health and CMV-seronegative. Sequenced material: PBMCs. The genes are TRBV10-1 and TRBJ1-4, with D perhaps TRBD1 (6 bases). CDR3 coding DNA: TGCGCCAGCAACCTCGGGGGGGGGCCCACGAATGAAAAACTGTTTTTT. Protein: CASNLGGGPTNEKLFF.